This is a list of T cell receptor beta chains from one sample in a study of T cell responses to AZD1222 COVID-19 vaccine. The method was immunoSEQ multiplex PCR; TCRdb's version includes in-frame clones alone and lacks a portion of them. The repertoire has approximately 100,000 clones, just over 85% of them found once; the top ten carry approximately 1.5%. Material: peripheral blood, obtained on day 0 of AZD1222 vaccination. The receptors were gathered from an adult in good health. CDR3s include the opening cysteine and the closing phenylalanine or tryptophan. D genes are given only for firm matches.

CDR3 protein: CAISESPRDGFRSTGELFF
V gene: TRBV10-3
CDR3 length: 19
D gene: -

CDR3 protein: CASSPNFQGAGEKLFF
V gene: TRBV7-2
CDR3 length: 16
D gene: TRBD1

CDR3 protein: CASRTDRDRETQYF
V gene: TRBV10-1
CDR3 length: 14
D gene: TRBD1

CDR3 protein: CASSFGGFTDTQYF
V gene: TRBV7-2
CDR3 length: 14
D gene: -

CDR3 protein: CASSPRPASANTGELFF
V gene: TRBV7-2
CDR3 length: 17
D gene: -

CDR3 protein: CASSYSGTGGAYEQYF
V gene: TRBV6-5
CDR3 length: 16
D gene: TRBD1

CDR3 protein: CASSYQANQPQHF
V gene: TRBV6-5
CDR3 length: 13
D gene: -

CDR3 protein: CASSSGQGVNTGELFF
V gene: TRBV5-4
CDR3 length: 16
D gene: TRBD1

CDR3 protein: CASSNLAGGVGELFF
V gene: TRBV19
CDR3 length: 15
D gene: TRBD2

CDR3 protein: CASSLSGTASYEQYF
V gene: TRBV5-1
CDR3 length: 15
D gene: TRBD1

CDR3 protein: CASSHSGTGYGYTF
V gene: TRBV14
CDR3 length: 14
D gene: -

CDR3 protein: CASSFPAMVGYTF
V gene: TRBV11-3
CDR3 length: 13
D gene: -

CDR3 protein: CASSEFGYTF
V gene: TRBV6-1
CDR3 length: 10
D gene: -

CDR3 protein: CASSEEGNGANVLTF
V gene: TRBV2
CDR3 length: 15
D gene: -

CDR3 protein: CASSRGIYGTLYNSPLHF
V gene: TRBV5-1
CDR3 length: 18
D gene: -

CDR3 protein: CAWGTSGMGEQYF
V gene: TRBV30
CDR3 length: 13
D gene: TRBD2

CDR3 protein: CASSQTPTGSGNTIYF
V gene: TRBV4-1
CDR3 length: 16
D gene: TRBD1

CDR3 protein: CASSSSLGGGYEQYF
V gene: TRBV5-4
CDR3 length: 15
D gene: -

CDR3 protein: CASSSSGGEQYF
V gene: TRBV5-1
CDR3 length: 12
D gene: TRBD1

CDR3 protein: CASSLGTGAYEQYF
V gene: TRBV28
CDR3 length: 14
D gene: TRBD1

CDR3 protein: CASSLSGGTEAFF
V gene: TRBV5-4
CDR3 length: 13
D gene: -

CDR3 protein: CASSLQGGGNEKLFF
V gene: TRBV5-1
CDR3 length: 15
D gene: -

CDR3 protein: CASSPREKGYNEQFF
V gene: TRBV9
CDR3 length: 15
D gene: TRBD2

CDR3 protein: CASSPRTGAGTQYF
V gene: TRBV11-3
CDR3 length: 14
D gene: TRBD1

CDR3 protein: CASSRDSNEKLFF
V gene: TRBV18
CDR3 length: 13
D gene: TRBD1